This entry is about one T cell receptor (beta chain). This specimen comes from a study of blood T cell repertoires in COVID-19. Study background: Collection of acute and convalescent COVID-19 samples took place in the United States, Italy and Spain. T cells, B-cell-depleted T cells, or PBMCs supplied cDNA or gDNA.

Germline V gene lookup returns CDR1 SGHDT and CDR2 YYEEEE. This CDR3 comprises 16 residues. The ends were cut back, 4 bases at V and 1 base at J, with 15 bases in the middle. As originally analysed: Reference gene primer amplification gave estimated nucleated cell counts. Some clones are missing from TCRdb's copy, which holds only in-frame ones; the method was immunoSEQ multiplex PCR. V and J calls and clone size come straight from that table; D and trimming were deduced from the DNA. The sample has tens of thousands of clones, roughly 90% seen once. The TCR originated in an elderly man in a cohort sampled during active COVID-19. The chain couples TRBV5-6 to TRBJ1-5; a possible D gene is TRBD1 (5 bases). Sequenced material: peripheral blood. CDR3 in amino acids: CASSTGGTTSNQPQHF. CDR3 nucleotides: TGTGCCAGCAGCACCGGGGGGACCACGAGCAATCAGCCCCAGCATTTT.